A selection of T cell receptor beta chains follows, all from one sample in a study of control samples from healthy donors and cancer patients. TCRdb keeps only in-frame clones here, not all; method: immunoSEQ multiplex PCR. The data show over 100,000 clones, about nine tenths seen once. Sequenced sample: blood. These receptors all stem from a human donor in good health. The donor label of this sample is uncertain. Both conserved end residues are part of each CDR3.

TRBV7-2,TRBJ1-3,CASSLGRVYSGNTIYF
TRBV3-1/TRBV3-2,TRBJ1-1,CASSQFGMTDTEAFF
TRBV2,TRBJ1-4,CASRVRESTNEKLFF
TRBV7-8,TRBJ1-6,CASSLIGGQLGNSPLHF
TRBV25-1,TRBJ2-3,CASSDKTPDREGTDTQYF
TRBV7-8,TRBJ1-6,CASSRSPTGNSPLHF
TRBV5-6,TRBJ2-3,CASSIPGTRTGTQYF
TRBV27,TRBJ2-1,CASSLTSGGATYNEQFF
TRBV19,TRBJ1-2,CASSLTGNYGYTF
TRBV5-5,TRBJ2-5,CASSPRAAQETQYF
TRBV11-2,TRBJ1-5,CASSSGEKGQPQHF
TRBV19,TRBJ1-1,CASSVGNTEAFF
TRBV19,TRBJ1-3,CASSVPHRAGAGNTIYF
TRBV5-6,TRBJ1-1,CASSLPGVGTEAFF
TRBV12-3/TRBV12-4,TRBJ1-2,CASSQGPGYGYTF
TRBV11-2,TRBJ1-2,CASSLDRGSYGYTF